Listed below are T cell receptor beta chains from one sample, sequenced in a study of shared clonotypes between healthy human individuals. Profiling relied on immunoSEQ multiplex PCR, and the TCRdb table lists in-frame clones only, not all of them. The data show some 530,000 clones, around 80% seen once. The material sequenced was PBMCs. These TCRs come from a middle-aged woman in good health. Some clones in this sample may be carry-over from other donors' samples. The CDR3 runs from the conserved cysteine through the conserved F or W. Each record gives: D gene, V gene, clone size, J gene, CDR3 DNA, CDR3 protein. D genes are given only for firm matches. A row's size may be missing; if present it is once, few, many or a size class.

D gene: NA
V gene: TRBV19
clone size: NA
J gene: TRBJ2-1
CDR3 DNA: TGTCCCGCGAACTACAATGAGCAGTTCTTC
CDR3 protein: CPANYNEQFF

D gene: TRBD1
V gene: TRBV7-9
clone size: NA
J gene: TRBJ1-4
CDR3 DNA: TGTGCCAGCAGCTTGGACAGGGGAGTCGAAAAACTGTTTTTT
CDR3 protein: CASSLDRGVEKLFF

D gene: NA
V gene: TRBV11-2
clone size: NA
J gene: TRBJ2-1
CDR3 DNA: TGTGCCAGCAGCTCCCTGCGTGGGAGCGGTAGGAATGAGCAGTTCTTC
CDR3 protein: CASSSLRGSGRNEQFF

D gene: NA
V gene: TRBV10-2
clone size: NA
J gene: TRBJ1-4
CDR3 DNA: TGCGCCAGCAGTGGTACAGGGATAAATGAAAAACTGTTTTTT
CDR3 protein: CASSGTGINEKLFF

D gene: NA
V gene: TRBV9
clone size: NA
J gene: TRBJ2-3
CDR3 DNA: TGTGCCAGCAGCGTCGGAAGTAACGGGAGTCTCGCAGATACGCAGTATTTT
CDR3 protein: CASSVGSNGSLADTQYF

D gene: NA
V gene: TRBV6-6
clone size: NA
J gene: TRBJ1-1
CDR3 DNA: TGTGCCAGCAGCATCAGTAACACTGAAGCTTTCTTT
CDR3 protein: CASSISNTEAFF

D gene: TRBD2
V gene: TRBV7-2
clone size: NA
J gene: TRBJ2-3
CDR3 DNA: TGTGCCAGCAGCTGGACTAGCGGACTAACAGATACGCAGTATTTT
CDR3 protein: CASSWTSGLTDTQYF

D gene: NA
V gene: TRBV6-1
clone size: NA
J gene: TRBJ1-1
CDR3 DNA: TGTGCCAGCAGTGACGCGGGGGCGCGAGGGACTGAAGCTTTCTTT
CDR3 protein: CASSDAGARGTEAFF

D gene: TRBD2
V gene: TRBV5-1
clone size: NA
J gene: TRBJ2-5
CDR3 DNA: TGCGCCAGCAGCACGGCCGGGACTAGTCTTAGAGAGACCCAGTACTTC
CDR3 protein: CASSTAGTSLRETQYF

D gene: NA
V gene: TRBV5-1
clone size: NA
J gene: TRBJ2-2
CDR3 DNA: TGCGCCAGCCAACGAGGCGGTACCGGGGAGCTGTTTTTT
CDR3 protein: CASQRGGTGELFF

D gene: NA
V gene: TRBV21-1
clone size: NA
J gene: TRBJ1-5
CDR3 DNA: TGTGCCAGCAGCAAATACCGGACAGGCAATCAGCCCCAGCATTTT
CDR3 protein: CASSKYRTGNQPQHF

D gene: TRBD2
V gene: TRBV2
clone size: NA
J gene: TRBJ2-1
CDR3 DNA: TGTGCCAGCAGGGCCCTAGCGGGAGGTAACAATGAGCAGTTCTTC
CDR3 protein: CASRALAGGNNEQFF

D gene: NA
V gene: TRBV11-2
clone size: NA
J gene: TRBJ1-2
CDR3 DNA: TGTGCCAGCAGCTTAGCTCCGGACAGACACTATGGCTACACCTTC
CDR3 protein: CASSLAPDRHYGYTF

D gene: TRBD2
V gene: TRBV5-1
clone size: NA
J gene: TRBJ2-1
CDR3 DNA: TGCGCCAGCAGCTTGTTAGGAGGTAGCGGGACATACAATGAGCAGTTCTTC
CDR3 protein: CASSLLGGSGTYNEQFF

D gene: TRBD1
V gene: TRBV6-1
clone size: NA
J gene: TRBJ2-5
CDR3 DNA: TGTGCCAGCAGTATGACAGGGGGCTGGGAGACCCAGTACTTC
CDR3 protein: CASSMTGGWETQYF

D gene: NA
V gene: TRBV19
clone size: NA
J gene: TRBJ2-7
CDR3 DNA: TGTGCCAGTCGGAGGGGCAGGGGCGAGCAGTACTTC
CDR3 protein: CASRRGRGEQYF

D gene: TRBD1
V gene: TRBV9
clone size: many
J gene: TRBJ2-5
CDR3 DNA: TGTGCCAGCAGCCTGCTAGGGACAGGGGAAGAGACCCAGTACTTC
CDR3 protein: CASSLLGTGEETQYF

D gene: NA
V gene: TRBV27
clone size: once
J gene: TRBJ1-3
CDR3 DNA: TGTGCCAGCAATAAGACAGGCGTCTCTGGAAACACCATATATTTT
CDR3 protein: CASNKTGVSGNTIYF

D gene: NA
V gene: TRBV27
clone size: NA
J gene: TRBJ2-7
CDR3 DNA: TGTGCCAGCAGTTTAATAGTGGGGGGCGCCCCGTACGAGCAGTACTTC
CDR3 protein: CASSLIVGGAPYEQYF

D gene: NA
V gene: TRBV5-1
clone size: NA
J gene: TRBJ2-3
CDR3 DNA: TGCGCCAGCAAGCAGTTTACCACAGATACGCAGTATTTT
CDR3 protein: CASKQFTTDTQYF

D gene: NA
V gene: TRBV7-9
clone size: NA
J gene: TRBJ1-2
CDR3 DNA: TGTGCCAGCAGCCCGCAGGGGACAACCTATGGCTACACCTTC
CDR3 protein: CASSPQGTTYGYTF

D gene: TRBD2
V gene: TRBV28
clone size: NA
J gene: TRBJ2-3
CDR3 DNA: TGTGCCAGCAGCTCTGGCGGGAGCGGGACAGATACGCAGTATTTT
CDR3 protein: CASSSGGSGTDTQYF

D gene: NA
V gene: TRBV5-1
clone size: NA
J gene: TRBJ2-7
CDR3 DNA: TGCGCCAGCAGCTTGGCCGGGGGCGCGTCCTACGAGCAGTACTTC
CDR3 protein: CASSLAGGASYEQYF

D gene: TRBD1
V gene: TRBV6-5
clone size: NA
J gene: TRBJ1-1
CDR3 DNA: TGTGCCAGCAGTTACTCGGACAGGAGGAACACTGAAGCTTTCTTT
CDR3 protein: CASSYSDRRNTEAFF

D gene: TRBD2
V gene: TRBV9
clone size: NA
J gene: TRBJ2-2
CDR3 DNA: TGTGCCAGTAGCGGGACCTACACCGGGGAGCTGTTTTTT
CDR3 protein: CASSGTYTGELFF

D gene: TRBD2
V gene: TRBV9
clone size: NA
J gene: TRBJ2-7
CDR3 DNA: TGTGCCAGCAGCCCTAGCCTGGCTAGCGGCCTAACCTACGAGCAGTACTTC
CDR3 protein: CASSPSLASGLTYEQYF